The 22 T cell receptor beta chains given below trace back to one sample, sequenced in a study of shared clonotypes between healthy human individuals (dated by TCRdb to about 2020). Receptor libraries were prepared by the immunoSEQ multiplex PCR assay. TCRdb's version of the immuneACCESS table is confined to in-frame rearrangements and falls short of the full clone set. An unresolved V gene accounts for under half of the shortfall where checked; the remainder is of unknown origin. The sample table records over a million clones; over 95% of these occur just once. The biggest ten clones account for about 1.2% of the sample. The sequencing input was naive CD4+ T cells sorted from blood. The cell subset or site label on this specimen signifies: CD45RA+ positively selected. These receptors were obtained from a man aged 25 to 40 in good health.

CDR3 nucleotides: TGTGCCAGCTCCTATAGCGGGAAAGACGGCGAGCAGTACTTC. Its protein is CASSYSGKDGEQYF. This chain links TRBV18 with TRBJ2-7; 8 bases match TRBD2. Germline V gives CDR1 KGHSH, CDR2 LQKENI. The CDR3 is 14 amino acids. Germline trimming cut 6 bases from V and 6 bases from J; bases unmatched to any gene: 10.

V usage is TRBV29-1 and J usage is TRBJ2-3; no clear D gene. Germline CDR1 reads SQVTM; CDR2 reads ANQGSEA. The CDR3 is 10 residues long. V lost 3 bases and J lost 6, with 4 bases in between. The CDR3 DNA sequence: TGCAGCGTTGAGGAGGATACGCAGTATTTT. As protein: CSVEEDTQYF.

The chain joins TRBV19 to TRBJ2-5; 7 nucleotides agree with TRBD1. CDR1 LNHDA and CDR2 SQIVND come from the germline V gene (reference sequence). The CDR3 length is 15 residues. V was clipped by 3 bases and J by 2 bases; unmatched bases: 6. CDR3 DNA: TGTGCCAGTAGTATCACAGGGGTAAGGCAAGAGACCCAGTACTTC. Protein sequence: CASSITGVRQETQYF.

The rearrangement joins TRBV19 to TRBJ1-5; D not resolved. Germline V lookup: CDR1 LNHDA, CDR2 SQIVND (reference sequence). The CDR3 has 15 amino acids. The V and J ends lost 2 bases and 6 bases respectively, with 14 bases between them. The CDR3 is CASSISDTRGQPQHF. Written as DNA, the CDR3 is TGTGCCAGTAGTATATCAGACACCCGAGGTCAGCCCCAGCATTTT.

The chain carries TRBV5-1 and TRBJ2-3; D may correspond to TRBD1 or TRBD2 (6 bases each). V lost 2 bases and J 2 bases, leaving 12 bases between the germline ends. In germline, CDR1 is SGHRS, CDR2 YFSETQ. The CDR3 has 15 amino acids. In DNA form, the CDR3 reads TGCGCCAGCAGCTTCGCGGGACACATCACAGATACGCAGTATTTT. This sequence encodes CASSFAGHITDTQYF. The variable domain in full, with the rest retrieved from reference TRBV5-1 and TRBJ2-3, is KAGVTQTPRYLIKTRGQQVTLSCSPISGHRSVSWYQQTPGQGLQFLFEYFSETQRNKGNFPGRFSGRQFSNSRSEMNVSTLELGDSALYLCASSFAGHITDTQYFGPGTRLTVL.

V is TRBV7-2 and J is TRBJ1-4; D might be TRBD1 (5 bases). V dropped 5 bases and J dropped 6 bases, with 19 bases sitting between them. The CDR3 runs to 16 residues. Germline V lookup: CDR1 SGHTA, CDR2 FQGNSA. The CDR3 DNA follows: TGTGCCAGCAGCCCAAACCGACAGTCTACGTATGAAAAACTGTTTTTT. Protein sequence: CASSPNRQSTYEKLFF.

The chain employs TRBV7-8 and TRBJ2-3; weak D call: TRBD1 (5 bases). Germline CDR1 SGHVS, CDR2 FQNEAQ. The V and J ends lost 0 bases and 2 bases respectively, with 9 bases between them. CDR3 length: 15 amino acids. In DNA form, the CDR3 reads TGTGCCAGCAGCTTAGCGCAGGGTATCACAGATACGCAGTATTTT. The encoded protein is CASSLAQGITDTQYF.

This sequence joins TRBV28 and TRBJ1-3; D is unclear. CDR3 size: 14 residues. CDR1 is MDHEN, CDR2 SYDVKM, per germline. Trimming pared 3 bases from V and 1 base from J, leaving 7 bases between. For the CDR3, the DNA is TGTGCCAGCAGTTTTTGGAGGTCTGGAAACACCATATATTTT. Translating it yields CASSFWRSGNTIYF.

This chain joins TRBV9 and TRBJ1-3, with D possibly matching TRBD1 (5 bases). The CDR3 is made up of 15 amino acids. V dropped 0 bases and J dropped 4 bases, with 11 bases sitting between them. Germline-derived CDR1 and CDR2 are SGDLS and YYNGEE. The CDR3 reads CASSVEQGAGNTIYF. Here the CDR3 DNA reads TGTGCCAGCAGCGTAGAGCAAGGGGCGGGAAACACCATATATTTT.

The J gene is TRBJ1-2, the V gene TRBV18; D ambiguous. Germline V lookup: CDR1 KGHSH, CDR2 LQKENI. V gave up 0 bases and J gave up 5 bases, with 7 bases separating them. This CDR3 contains 13 residues. In DNA, the CDR3 is TGTGCCAGCTCACCACCGTCGGGTTATGGCTACACCTTC. It yields the protein CASSPPSGYGYTF.

The CDR3, as DNA: TGTGCCAGCAGTTCAAACAGGGGCCAAGAGACCCAGTACTTC. Translated: CASSSNRGQETQYF. V gene TRBV7-2 combines with J gene TRBJ2-5, with 7 nucleotides matching TRBD1. This CDR3 spans 14 amino acids. V was clipped by 6 bases and J by 1 base; unmatched bases: 5. Germline values: CDR1 SGHTA, CDR2 FQGNSA.

About this clone: The identical CDR3 is also encoded by other nucleotide sequences in the sample. The V gene is TRBV5-1, the J gene TRBJ2-3, with 12 bases matching TRBD2. Germline V gene data show CDR1 as SGHRS and CDR2 as YFSETQ. The V gene end was trimmed by 4 bases and the J gene end by 3 bases; junction bases not matched to a gene: 6. The CDR3 length is 16 residues. CDR3 in amino acids: CASSPGLAGSTDTQYF. The CDR3 DNA follows: TGCGCCAGCAGCCCAGGACTAGCGGGATCGACAGATACGCAGTATTTT. Drawing the rest from reference TRBV5-1 and TRBJ2-3, the complete variable domain is KAGVTQTPRYLIKTRGQQVTLSCSPISGHRSVSWYQQTPGQGLQFLFEYFSETQRNKGNFPGRFSGRQFSNSRSEMNVSTLELGDSALYLCASSPGLAGSTDTQYFGPGTRLTVL.

The chain couples TRBV9 to TRBJ2-1; TRBD1 matches at 7 bases. Per germline, CDR1 SGDLS and CDR2 YYNGEE. This CDR3 spans 15 amino acids. V was clipped by 3 bases and J by 12 bases; unmatched bases: 15. The CDR3: CASSGDRVGRGRQFF. CDR3 in DNA: TGTGCCAGCAGCGGCGACAGGGTCGGTCGCGGGCGGCAGTTCTTC.

This chain connects TRBV28 to TRBJ2-3, with D perhaps TRBD1 (6 bases). This CDR3 has 15 residues. Germline lookup yields CDR1 MDHEN and CDR2 SYDVKM. The ends were cut back, 6 bases at V and 0 bases at J, with 13 bases in the middle. The CDR3 DNA is TGTGCCAGCAGAACCGGGACACCAAGCACAGATACGCAGTATTTT. It yields the protein CASRTGTPSTDTQYF. Full variable domain (rest looked up from reference TRBV28 and TRBJ2-3): DVKVTQSSRYLVKRTGEKVFLECVQDMDHENMFWYRQDPGLGLRLIYFSYDVKMKEKGDIPEGYSVSREKKERFSLILESASTNQTSMYLCASRTGTPSTDTQYFGPGTRLTVL.

The V gene is TRBV10-1, the J gene TRBJ2-7, with 10 nucleotides matching TRBD2. Germline-derived CDR1 and CDR2 are WNHNN and SYGVQD (reference sequence). With 3 bases clipped from V and 6 bases from J, the junction kept 11 bases outside the gene matches. The CDR3 has 16 amino acids. CDR3 amino acids: CASSDSVLAGVSEQYF. The DNA of the CDR3 is TGCGCCAGCAGTGATTCCGTCCTAGCGGGAGTTTCCGAGCAGTACTTC.

The rearrangement links TRBV10-3 to TRBJ2-7; 8 bases map to TRBD1. Germline CDR1 ENHRY, CDR2 SYGVKD. V gave up 0 bases and J gave up 2 bases; unmatched junction bases: 3. The CDR3 consists of 15 residues. In nucleotides, the CDR3 is TGTGCCATCAGTGAGTCTTCGGACAGGGCCTACGAGCAGTACTTC. It yields the protein CAISESSDRAYEQYF.

This chain uses TRBV19 with TRBJ2-1; 7 bases map to TRBD2. The CDR3 loop spans 14 amino acids. Trimming cost V 7 bases and J 7 bases; bases outside gene matches: 10. Germline V gene sequence: CDR1 LNHDA, CDR2 SQIVND (reference sequence). This chain's CDR3 is CASTPAGVLNEQFF. Here the CDR3 DNA reads TGTGCCAGTACCCCTGCGGGAGTATTAAATGAGCAGTTCTTC.

This chain connects TRBV5-1 to TRBJ2-1; the D gene is possibly TRBD2 (6 bases). The CDR3 has 15 residues. In germline, CDR1 is SGHRS, CDR2 YFSETQ. V lost 4 bases to trimming and J lost 0 bases, with 11 bases between them. DNA of the CDR3: TGCGCCAGCAGCGGCGGCGGGAACTCCTACAATGAGCAGTTCTTC. It codes for CASSGGGNSYNEQFF.

This rearrangement joins TRBV7-2 to TRBJ2-2; 8 bases align to TRBD2. Germline V gives CDR1 SGHTA, CDR2 FQGNSA. Trimming cost V 5 bases and J 7 bases; bases outside gene matches: 18. The CDR3 is 18 residues long. CDR3 nucleotides: TGTGCCAGCAGCACTTATAGGAGCGGGAGTATGAAATACGGGGAGCTGTTTTTT. Encoded protein: CASSTYRSGSMKYGELFF. Looking up the rest from reference TRBV7-2 and TRBJ2-2 gives the full variable domain: GAGVSQSPSNKVTEKGKDVELRCDPISGHTALYWYRQSLGQGLEFLIYFQGNSAPDKSGLPSDRFSAERTGGSVSTLTIQRTQQEDSAVYLCASSTYRSGSMKYGELFFGEGSRLTVL.

V is TRBV2 and J is TRBJ2-1; 8 bases map to TRBD1. Losses at the gene ends were 5 bases for V and 1 base for J; bases not matched to a gene: 7. Per the germline V gene, CDR1 is SNHLY and CDR2 is FYNNEI. The CDR3 runs 16 residues. CDR3 bases: TGTGCCAGCAGTTTTATCGGGACAGGTTCCTACAATGAGCAGTTCTTC. It encodes CASSFIGTGSYNEQFF.

The chain employs TRBV5-1 and TRBJ2-3; D may match TRBD1 or TRBD2 (6 bases each). Germline-derived CDR1 and CDR2 are SGHRS and YFSETQ. This CDR3 comprises 16 residues. Trimming left V 0 bases short and J 4 bases short, with 15 bases between. The CDR3 region has the DNA TGCGCCAGCAGCTTGGGTGGGGGGCGGATATCAGATACGCAGTATTTT. It yields the protein CASSLGGGRISDTQYF.

The chain couples TRBV5-1 to TRBJ2-1, with 13 bases matching TRBD2. Trimming removed 2 bases from V and 9 bases from J; junction bases left unmatched: 8. Germline V lookup: CDR1 SGHRS, CDR2 YFSETQ. The CDR3 is 16 residues long. CDR3 DNA: TGCGCCAGCAGCTTCGGGACTAGCGGGATGGGTAGTGAGCAGTTCTTC. Protein product: CASSFGTSGMGSEQFF.